These T cell receptor beta chains were read from a single sample in a study of PD-L1 blockade in urothelial cancer. Data came from immunoSEQ multiplex PCR; TCRdb stores just in-frame clones and leaves some out. The sample yields 100,000 to 150,000 clones, more than 75% seen once. Here the sequenced sample was PBMCs, taken around atezolizumab (anti-PD-L1) treatment. All receptors derive from a man between 50 and 59 years old with urothelial cancer. Each CDR3 is given with its conserved first and last residue. A D gene is named only where the DNA matches it firmly. Expanded clones get a size class; other rows say once, few or many, or leave the size out.

clone size	V gene	D gene	J gene	CDR3 DNA	CDR3 protein
NA	TRBV5-1	TRBD1	TRBJ2-7	TGCGCCAGCGTGCTGGACAGGGCCTACGAGCAGTACTTC	CASVLDRAYEQYF
NA	TRBV2	NA	TRBJ1-5	TGTGCCAGCAGGCTTACAGGGTTCGGCAATCAGCCCCAGCATTTT	CASRLTGFGNQPQHF
NA	TRBV28	NA	TRBJ1-2	TGTGCCAGCAGTCCACCGACAGGACCCTATGGCTACACCTTC	CASSPPTGPYGYTF
NA	TRBV28	TRBD1	TRBJ2-6	TGTGCCAGCTATACAGGGGGCTCTGGGGCCAACGTCCTGACTTTC	CASYTGGSGANVLTF
NA	TRBV7-6	TRBD1	TRBJ2-5	TGTGCCAGCAGCCCAGGGACGACAGGGGGGGAGACCCAGTACTTC	CASSPGTTGGETQYF
NA	TRBV15	TRBD1	TRBJ1-5	TGTGCCACCAGCAGAGACACCGACAGGGCGGGTAATCAGCCCCAGCATTTT	CATSRDTDRAGNQPQHF
few	TRBV6-4	NA	TRBJ1-4	TGTGCCAGCTCGAGGGAATTGGGCGAAAAACTGTTTTTT	CASSRELGEKLFF
NA	TRBV28	TRBD1	TRBJ2-5	TGTGCCAGCAGGACAGGGTTCCAAGAGACCCAGTACTTC	CASRTGFQETQYF
NA	TRBV9	TRBD2	TRBJ2-1	TGTGCCAGCAGCGTAGGCGGCCTAGCGGGAGCGAATGAGCAGTTCTTC	CASSVGGLAGANEQFF
NA	TRBV5-4	TRBD2	TRBJ2-7	TGTGCCAGCAGCCCGCTAGCGGGAGGCGTCTACGAGCAGTACTTC	CASSPLAGGVYEQYF